This TCR beta chain is from a study of T cell repertoires in cytomegalovirus infection. On the study more broadly: The public TCR beta signatures pointed to both CMV infection and matching HLA type.

The CDR3 contains 10 residues. Trimming shortened V by 10 bases and J by 6 bases, and 8 bases separated the two germline ends. Germline CDR1 reads LNHDA; CDR2 reads SQIVND (reference sequence). TCRdb re-called the reads through MiXCR, storing one row per CDR3 protein. Found here are some 700,000 distinct CDR3 sequences, roughly 35% of them singletons; the top ten hold around 3%. Material for sequencing was PBMCs. This chain connects TRBV19 to TRBJ2-3; no firm D call. The origin of this receptor is a human donor in good health (CMV status not recorded). Some clones in this sample may be carry-over from other donors' samples. This chain's CDR3 is CATKFDTQYF. CDR3 sequence (DNA): TGTGCCACCAAATTCGATACGCAGTATTTT.